These 7 T cell receptor beta chains originate from one sample sequenced in a study of shared clonotypes between healthy human individuals. Repertoires were generated with immunoSEQ multiplex PCR, while TCRdb's copy carries only in-frame clones and drops some. This table has some 2 million clones, 85% to 95% appearing once. Sample: naive CD4+ T cells sorted from blood. Stated subset: CD45RA+ positively selected. The receptors shown here come from a man younger than 30 in good health.

This clone was observed once. This chain joins TRBV5-8 and TRBJ1-6, with 7 positions matching TRBD1. Germline CDR1 reads SGHTS; CDR2 reads YDEGEE. V lost 4 bases and J lost 7; bases outside the gene matches: 8. This CDR3 has 15 amino acids. The CDR3 is CASSPLGTVNSPLHF. Here the CDR3 DNA reads TGTGCCAGCAGCCCGCTCGGGACAGTAAATTCACCCCTCCACTTT.

This sequence joins TRBV10-2 and TRBJ1-3; a weak D match, TRBD1 (5 bases). This CDR3 spans 16 amino acids. Germline V lookup: CDR1 WSHSY, CDR2 SAAADI. V dropped 2 bases and J dropped 0 bases, with 11 bases sitting between them. CDR3 residues: CASSEARVLSGNTIYF. The CDR3 coding sequence is TGCGCCAGCAGTGAGGCCAGGGTTCTCTCTGGAAACACCATATATTTT.

To note about this clone: Other DNA sequences in the sample encode the same CDR3. The V gene is TRBV7-2, the J gene TRBJ2-3; 16 nucleotides line up with TRBD2. V shed 5 bases and J 6 bases; nucleotides not matched to a gene: 8. The germline V gene encodes CDR1 SGHTA and CDR2 FQGNSA. CDR3 length equals 17 residues. CDR3 DNA sequence: TGTGCCAGCAGCCCCCCGGGACTAGCGGGGGGGCTGGATACGCAGTATTTT. Translating gives CASSPPGLAGGLDTQYF.

The chain has TRBV29-1 and TRBJ2-5; 8 bases are shared with TRBD1. Germline V gives CDR1 SQVTM, CDR2 ANQGSEA. The CDR3 totals 14 residues. Trimming at V came to 6 bases and at J to 3 bases, leaving 9 bases not matched to a gene. The CDR3 protein is CSVRPGTGEETQYF. CDR3 DNA: TGCAGCGTCCGCCCCGGGACAGGAGAAGAGACCCAGTACTTC.

This chain connects TRBV18 to TRBJ2-6; D is undetermined. The V end was cut by 5 bases, the J end by 0 bases, with 5 bases between. The CDR3 has 14 amino acids. Germline V gives CDR1 KGHSH, CDR2 LQKENI. The CDR3 reads CASSKVSGANVLTF. The CDR3 region has the DNA TGTGCCAGCTCAAAGGTCTCTGGGGCCAACGTCCTGACTTTC.

The chain carries TRBV10-3 and TRBJ2-5; 9 bases line up with TRBD2. The germline gives CDR1 ENHRY, CDR2 SYGVKD. V shed 2 bases and J 5 bases; nucleotides not matched to a gene: 9. The CDR3 is made up of 16 amino acids. The DNA of the CDR3 is TGTGCCATCAGTGAGAAAGCGGGGGGCCCGTTTGAGACCCAGTACTTC. Its protein is CAISEKAGGPFETQYF.

The V call is TRBV29-1, the J call TRBJ1-1; D is ambiguous. Germline V gene data show CDR1 as SQVTM and CDR2 as ANQGSEA. Deletions cut 4 bases from V and 8 bases from J, with 11 bases between. The CDR3 contains 11 residues. CDR3 region: CSVVLREEAFF. CDR3 in DNA: TGCAGCGTTGTCCTTCGGGAGGAAGCTTTCTTT.